Listed below are T cell receptor beta chains from one sample, sequenced in a study of long-term antiretroviral therapy in people with HIV. The data were produced by immunoSEQ multiplex PCR, yet TCRdb's version contains in-frame clones alone and is incomplete. There are approximately 20,000 clones in the sample; around four fifths occur only once, and roughly an eighth lies in the top ten. This sample comprised unsorted PBMCs, obtained 1.6 years after starting antiretroviral therapy. These receptors were collected from a man aged 40-55 years with HIV. The conserved cysteine and the conserved F or W are not part of the CDR3 here. Each record gives: V gene, CDR3 protein.

>TRBV2
ASSEGGGAPDTQY
>TRBV4-2
ASSQVHRSGGSTDTQY
>TRBV4-1
ASSQDGTPRGRYEQY
>TRBV27
ASSLLGGRATGELF
>TRBV15
ATSRPTGELF
>TRBV5-6
ASSKGDNEQF
>TRBV6-1
ASSEATANYGYT
>TRBV10-3
AIRTGTDTGTQY
>TRBV2
ASSDEVRGDTGELF
>TRBV2
ASSEVLRDRGHGYT
>TRBV4-2
ASSQESGGAGETQY
>TRBV5-5
ASSLWGPGYGYT
>TRBV18
ASSPQGGGTEAF
>TRBV6-6
ASSQWTQPQH
>TRBV14
ASSQGVSGTDTQY
>TRBV28
ATSGGAGKETQY
>TRBV30
AWRSPGQSLYGYT
>TRBV6-1
ASSEGFLPPYEQY
>TRBV7-9
ASSQGQGNYGYT
>TRBV28
ASSSGYGYT
>TRBV5-6
ASSLFFTSVTLPNYGYT
>TRBV7-9
ASSLGTGVPYEQY
>TRBV6-5
ASSSGQGFSYEQY
>TRBV5-1
ASSLVGETQY
>TRBV29-1
SVDGGSSYEQY
>TRBV18
ASSPVGASTDTQY
>TRBV5-1
ASSLGPAGGNNEQF
>TRBV5-1
ASSWTGGVQPQH
>TRBV5-1
ASSQLGGVTDTQY
>TRBV7-3
ASSLGHSYEQY
>TRBV9
ASSQSVAQSSYEQY